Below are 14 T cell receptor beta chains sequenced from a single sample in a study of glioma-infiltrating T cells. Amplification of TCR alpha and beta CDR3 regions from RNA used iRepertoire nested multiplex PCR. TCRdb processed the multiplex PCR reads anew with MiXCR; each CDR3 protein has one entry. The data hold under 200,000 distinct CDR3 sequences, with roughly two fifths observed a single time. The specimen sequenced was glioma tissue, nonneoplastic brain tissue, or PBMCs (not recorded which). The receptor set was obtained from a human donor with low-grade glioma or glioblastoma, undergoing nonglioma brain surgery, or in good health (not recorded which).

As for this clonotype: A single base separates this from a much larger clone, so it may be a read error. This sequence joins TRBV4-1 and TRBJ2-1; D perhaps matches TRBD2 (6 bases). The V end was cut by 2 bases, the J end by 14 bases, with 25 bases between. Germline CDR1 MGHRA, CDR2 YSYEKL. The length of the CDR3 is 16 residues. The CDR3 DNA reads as TGCGCCAGCAGCCAACCCGTCAAGCGGAAGGGCCGGGAGAAGTTCTTC. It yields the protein CASSQPVKRKGREKFF.

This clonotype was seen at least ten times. The CDR3 DNA follows: TGTGCCAGTAGTATAGATTGGGGAGGCCTCAATCAGCCCCAGCATTTT. Translating gives CASSIDWGGLNQPQHF. This chain connects TRBV19 to TRBJ1-5, with unresolved D. In germline, CDR1 is LNHDA, CDR2 SQIVND (reference sequence). The CDR3 extends over 16 amino acids. V lost 0 bases and J lost 3, with 12 bases in between.

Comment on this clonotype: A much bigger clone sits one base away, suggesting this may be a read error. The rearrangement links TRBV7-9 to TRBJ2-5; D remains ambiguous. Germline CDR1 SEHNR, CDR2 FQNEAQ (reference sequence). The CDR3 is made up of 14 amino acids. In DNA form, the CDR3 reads TGTGCCAGCAGTCTTTACCTGGATGGAGAGGCCCAGTACTTC. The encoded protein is CASSLYLDGEAQYF.

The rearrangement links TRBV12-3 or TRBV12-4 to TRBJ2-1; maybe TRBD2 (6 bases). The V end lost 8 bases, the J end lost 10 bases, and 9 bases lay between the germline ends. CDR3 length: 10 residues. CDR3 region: CASLRDEQFF. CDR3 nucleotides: TGTGCCAGCCTGCGGGACGAGCAGTTCTTC.

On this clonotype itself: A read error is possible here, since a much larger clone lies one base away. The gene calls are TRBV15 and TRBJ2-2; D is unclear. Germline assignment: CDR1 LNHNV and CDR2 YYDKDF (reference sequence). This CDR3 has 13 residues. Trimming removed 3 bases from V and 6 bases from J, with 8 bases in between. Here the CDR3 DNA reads TGTGCCACCAGCAGTAAAAGAGCCGGGGAGCTGTTTTTT. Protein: CATSSKRAGELFF.

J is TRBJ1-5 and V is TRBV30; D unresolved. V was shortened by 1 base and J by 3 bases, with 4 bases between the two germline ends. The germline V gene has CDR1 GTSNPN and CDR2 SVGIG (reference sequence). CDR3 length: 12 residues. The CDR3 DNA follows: TGTGCCTGGAGTGCGTACAATCAGCCCCAGCATTTT. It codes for CAWSAYNQPQHF.

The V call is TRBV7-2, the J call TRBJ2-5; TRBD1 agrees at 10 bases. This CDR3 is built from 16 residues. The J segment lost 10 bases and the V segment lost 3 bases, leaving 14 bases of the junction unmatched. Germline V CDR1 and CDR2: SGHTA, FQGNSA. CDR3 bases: TGTGCCAGCAGCTTGGGGACAGGGGAACCAGAGACCCACCAGTACTTC. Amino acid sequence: CASSLGTGEPETHQYF.

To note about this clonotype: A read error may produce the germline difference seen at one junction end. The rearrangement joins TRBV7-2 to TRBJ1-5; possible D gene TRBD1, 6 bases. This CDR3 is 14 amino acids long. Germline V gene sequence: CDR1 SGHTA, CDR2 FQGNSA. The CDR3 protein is CASNLKAVGQPQDF. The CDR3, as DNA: TGTGCCAGTAATCTAAAGGCTGTCGGACAGCCCCAGGATTTT.

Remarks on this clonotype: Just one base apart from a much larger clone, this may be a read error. The CDR3 DNA follows: TGCGCCAGCATCCCCATTAGCGGGAAATGGAATGAGCAGTTCTTC. Translating it yields CASIPISGKWNEQFF. The rearrangement links TRBV4-1 to TRBJ2-1; 8 positions agree with TRBD2. Germline V gene lookup returns CDR1 MGHRA and CDR2 YSYEKL. The trim removed 7 bases at V and 7 bases at J, leaving 12 bases unmatched. This CDR3 is 15 amino acids long.

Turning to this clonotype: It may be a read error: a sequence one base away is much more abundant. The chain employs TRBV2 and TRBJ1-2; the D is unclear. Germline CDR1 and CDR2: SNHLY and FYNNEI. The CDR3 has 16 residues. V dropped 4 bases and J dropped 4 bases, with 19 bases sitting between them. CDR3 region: CASSATYMAESYGYTF. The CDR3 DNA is TGTGCCAGCAGTGCTACTTACATGGCTGAGAGCTATGGCTACACCTTC.

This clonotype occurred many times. CDR3 nucleotides: TGCAGTGCTAGTACCCCTCTGACAGGGGGAGACAATTCACCCCTCCACTTT. This sequence encodes CSASTPLTGGDNSPLHF. The rearrangement uses TRBV20-1 and TRBJ1-6; 9 positions match TRBD1. The length of the CDR3 is 17 residues. Trimming at V came to 3 bases and at J to 7 bases, leaving 13 bases not matched to a gene. CDR1 and CDR2 from the germline V gene are DFQATT and SNEGSKA (reference sequence).

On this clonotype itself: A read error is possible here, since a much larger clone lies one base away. DNA for the CDR3: TGTGCCAGCAGTTTTGTCGGGGGTGGCTACGAGCAGTACTTC. The encoded protein is CASSFVGGGYEQYF. The chain couples TRBV28 to TRBJ2-7; D is possibly TRBD2 (6 bases). This CDR3 spans 14 amino acids. The germline V gene has CDR1 MDHEN and CDR2 SYDVKM. Trimming shortened V by 3 bases and J by 3 bases, and 12 bases separated the two germline ends. The full variable domain, rest sourced from reference TRBV28 and TRBJ2-7, is DVKVTQSSRYLVKRTGEKVFLECVQDMDHENMFWYRQDPGLGLRLIYFSYDVKMKEKGDIPEGYSVSREKKERFSLILESASTNQTSMYLCASSFVGGGYEQYFGPGTRLTVT.

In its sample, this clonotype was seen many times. CDR3 in amino acids: CASSSGLAASYNEQFF. The CDR3 DNA reads as TGTGCCAGCAGCTCGGGACTAGCGGCCTCCTACAATGAGCAGTTCTTC. The chain links TRBV7-3 to TRBJ2-1; TRBD2 aligns across 11 bases. V gave up 4 bases and J gave up 0 bases; unmatched junction bases: 2. From germline, CDR1 is SGHTA and CDR2 FQGTGA. The CDR3 loop spans 16 amino acids.

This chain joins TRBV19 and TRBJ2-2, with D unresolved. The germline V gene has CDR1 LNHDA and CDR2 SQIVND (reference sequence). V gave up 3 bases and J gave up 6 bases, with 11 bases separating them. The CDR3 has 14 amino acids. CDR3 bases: TGTGCCAGTAGTATTTCTGGAGCCTCCGGGGAGCTGTTTTTT. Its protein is CASSISGASGELFF.